Sequencing of this T cell receptor (beta chain) was carried out in a study of glioma-infiltrating T cells after dendritic cell vaccination. Across the whole study: Three intradermal dendritic cell vaccine injections were given every two weeks.

Germline-derived CDR1 and CDR2 are MNHEY and SMNVEV (reference sequence). V trimming: 6 bases; J trimming: 7 bases; junction bases outside the gene matches: 12. This CDR3 is 15 amino acids long. The time point is: after dendritic cell vaccination, including at tumor progression/relapse. Patients had residual fresh-frozen tumor tissue and more than two years of survival data. TCRdb's copy holds only in-frame clones and misses some; the assay was immunoSEQ multiplex PCR. Of 100,000 to 120,000 clones in the sample, almost 90% were seen once. The TCR sequence derives from a human donor with glioblastoma. The chain links TRBV27 to TRBJ1-2; 9 bases agree with TRBD1. The sequenced sample was blood, obtained after dendritic cell vaccination. The CDR3 DNA is TGTGCCAGCAGACATCCGGGACAGGGAGCGAGTGGCTACACCTTC. It specifies CASRHPGQGASGYTF.